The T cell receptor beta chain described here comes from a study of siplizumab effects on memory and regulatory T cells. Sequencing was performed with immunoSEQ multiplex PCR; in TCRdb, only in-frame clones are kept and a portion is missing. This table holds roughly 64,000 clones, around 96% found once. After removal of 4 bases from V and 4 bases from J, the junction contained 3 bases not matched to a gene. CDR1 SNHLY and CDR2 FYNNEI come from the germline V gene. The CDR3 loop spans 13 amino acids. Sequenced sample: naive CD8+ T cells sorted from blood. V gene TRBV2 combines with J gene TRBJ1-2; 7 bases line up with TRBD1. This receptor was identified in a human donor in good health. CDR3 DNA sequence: TGTGCCAGCAGTGGGGGACAGCTCTATGGCTACACCTTC. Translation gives CASSGGQLYGYTF.